What follows are 25 T cell receptor beta chains derived from one specimen sequenced in a study of human T cells and chemical hapten exposure (dated by TCRdb to about 2021). The receptor library was made with RACE. TCRdb names NextSeq 500 as the instrument used. TCRdb reworked the public reads: Q25 trimming with fastp, MiXCR clone assembly, productive beta chains retained. Identical CDR3 protein sequences are pooled into one entry, listed with their most common genes and DNA. The sample table shows around 99,000 distinct CDR3 sequences, and 8% to 13% are seen once. In total, the top ten clones hold roughly 2.2% of the sample. The time point label of this sample denotes: patch test 2, 6 weeks after DPC sensitization. The treatment or condition label on this specimen signifies: therapeutic diphenylcyclopropenone sensitization with weekly scalp DPC. Sample: whole blood, taken in connection with sensitization to the hapten diphenylcyclopropenone (DPC). These receptors were obtained from a man aged 35-49 years with alopecia areata. Some clones in this sample may be carry-over from other donors' samples.

The chain joins TRBV6-2 or TRBV6-3 to TRBJ1-5; the match to TRBD1 covers 7 bases. The CDR3 is 16 amino acids. V trimming: 7 bases; J trimming: 1 base; junction bases outside the gene matches: 10. CDR1 and CDR2 from the germline V gene are MNHEY and SVGEGT. The CDR3 sequence is CASTTGQGVSNQPQHF. Written as DNA, the CDR3 is TGTGCCAGCACCACGGGGCAGGGGGTAAGCAATCAGCCCCAGCATTTT.

This chain connects TRBV19 to TRBJ1-5, with 7 bases lining up with TRBD1. CDR3 size: 15 residues. After removal of 7 bases from V and 0 bases from J, the junction contained 6 bases not matched to a gene. Germline V gene lookup returns CDR1 LNHDA and CDR2 SQIVND (reference sequence). The CDR3 DNA is TGTGCCAGTACCCCGGGACAGTATAGCAATCAGCCCCAGCATTTT. Protein product: CASTPGQYSNQPQHF. The full variable domain, its missing parts supplied by reference TRBV19 and TRBJ1-5, is DGGITQSPKYLFRKEGQNVTLSCEQNLNHDAMYWYRQDPGQGLRLIYYSQIVNDFQKGDIAEGYSVSREKKESFPLTVTSAQKNPTAFYLCASTPGQYSNQPQHFGDGTRLSIL.

The chain is built from TRBV12-3 or TRBV12-4 and TRBJ1-2, with D maybe TRBD1 (5 bases). The CDR3 is made up of 13 amino acids. V was clipped by 6 bases and J by 4 bases, with 12 bases between them. The CDR3 region has the DNA TGTGCCAGCAGGGTGGGGCAGGCCTATGGCTACACCTTC. As protein: CASRVGQAYGYTF.

The V and J genes are TRBV7-9 and TRBJ2-1; 11 nucleotides line up with TRBD2. CDR1 is SEHNR, CDR2 FQNEAQ, per germline (reference sequence). This CDR3 comprises 16 residues. J lost 7 bases, V lost 6 bases, and 11 bases had no gene match. The CDR3 sequence: CASRPNSGGGRNEQFF. The DNA of the CDR3 is TGTGCCAGCAGGCCCAATAGCGGGGGGGGTCGGAATGAGCAGTTCTTC.

This chain uses TRBV7-2 with TRBJ2-3; 10 nucleotides line up with TRBD2. CDR1 is SGHTA and CDR2 is FQGNSA in the germline V gene. Germline trimming cut 1 base from V and 4 bases from J; bases unmatched to any gene: 5. The CDR3 runs to 16 residues. CDR3 amino acids: CASSLDRAGGADTQYF. DNA of the CDR3: TGTGCCAGCAGCTTAGATCGAGCGGGAGGGGCAGATACGCAGTATTTT.

This clonotype has only a few counts. The V call is TRBV12-3 or TRBV12-4, the J call TRBJ2-6; D unclear. This CDR3 has 15 residues. V lost 1 base, J lost 0 bases, and 4 bases lay in between. The CDR3 DNA reads as TGTGCCAGCAGTTTAGTGAACTCTGGGGCCAACGTCCTGACTTTC. This codes for CASSLVNSGANVLTF.

CDR3 residues: CASSDSMQGASSGRAANEQFF. For the CDR3, the DNA is TGTGCCAGCAGTGATTCAATGCAGGGGGCGTCTAGCGGGAGAGCGGCCAATGAGCAGTTCTTC. The chain links TRBV6-6 to TRBJ2-1; 10 bases map to TRBD2. Per the germline V gene, CDR1 is MNHNY and CDR2 is SVGAGI (reference sequence). With V trimmed by 5 bases and J by 6 bases, 25 bases remained unmatched. The CDR3 has 21 amino acids.

This clonotype has a count of ten or more. The chain uses TRBV6-6 and TRBJ1-1; D call uncertain. Germline assignment: CDR1 MNHNY and CDR2 SVGAGI (reference sequence). This CDR3 is built from 16 residues. V lost 5 bases to trimming and J lost 7 bases, with 23 bases between them. The CDR3 DNA follows: TGTGCCAGCAGTCTCCCCCCCTTGATGGTCTTCGGTGAAGCTTTCTTT. Protein product: CASSLPPLMVFGEAFF.

This clonotype appeared many times. The chain recombines TRBV7-9 with TRBJ1-3; maybe TRBD1 (5 bases). Germline V gives CDR1 SEHNR, CDR2 FQNEAQ (reference sequence). This CDR3 contains 16 residues. Between the trimmed V and J ends, which lost 1 base and 4 bases, there was a span of 14 bases. The CDR3 loop reads CASSLDSPGPGNTIYF. In DNA form, the CDR3 reads TGTGCCAGCAGCTTAGATTCTCCGGGACCAGGAAACACCATATATTTT.

V usage is TRBV18 and J usage is TRBJ2-1; no clear D. Germline V CDR1 and CDR2: KGHSH, LQKENI. There are 12 residues in the CDR3. The ends were cut back, 0 bases at V and 5 bases at J, with 2 bases in the middle. CDR3 DNA sequence: TGTGCCAGCTCACCACCGAACAATGAGCAGTTCTTC. Amino acids: CASSPPNNEQFF. Variable domain in full (rest from reference TRBV18 and TRBJ2-1): NAGVMQNPRHLVRRRGQEARLRCSPMKGHSHVYWYRQLPEEGLKFMVYLQKENIIDESGMPKERFSAEFPKEGPSILRIQQVVRGDSAAYFCASSPPNNEQFFGPGTRLTVL.

The chain joins TRBV6-2 or TRBV6-3 to TRBJ2-6, with 7 bases fitting TRBD1. The CDR3 has 18 residues. V was pared by 6 bases and J by 0 bases, with 11 bases of the junction left unmatched. CDR1 is MNHEY and CDR2 is SVGEGT in the germline V gene. In nucleotides, the CDR3 is TGTGCCAGCAGCGGCCGGACAGGCCTCGGCTCTGGGGCCAACGTCCTGACTTTC. This codes for CASSGRTGLGSGANVLTF.

In this sample, this clonotype turned up a few times. The chain combines TRBV7-9 with TRBJ2-3, with D uncertain. The CDR3 covers 16 residues. Trimming removed 2 bases at V and 0 bases at J, with 12 bases between. The germline gives CDR1 SEHNR, CDR2 FQNEAQ (reference sequence). In nucleotides, the CDR3 is TGTGCCAGCAGCTTAAGTGGTCGGCCGAGCACAGATACGCAGTATTTT. Protein product: CASSLSGRPSTDTQYF.

The table lists this clonotype with many counts. The CDR3 sequence: CASSDRGTDTQYF. The CDR3 DNA reads as TGCGCCAGCAGTGACAGGGGCACAGATACGCAGTATTTT. This chain links TRBV10-2 with TRBJ2-3; possible D gene TRBD1, 5 bases. The CDR3 runs to 13 residues. Germline V gives CDR1 WSHSY, CDR2 SAAADI. Deletions cut 3 bases from V and 1 base from J, with 5 bases between.

V and J are TRBV3-1 and TRBJ2-1; tentatively, D is TRBD2 (6 bases). This CDR3 comprises 18 residues. CDR1 is LGHDT and CDR2 is YNNKEL in the germline V gene (reference sequence). Trimming removed 3 bases from V and 2 bases from J, with 20 bases in between. CDR3 nucleotide sequence: TGTGCCAGCAGCCATCGAGACGGGGGTCCTAGACCCTACAATGAGCAGTTCTTC. Its translation: CASSHRDGGPRPYNEQFF.

The rearrangement uses TRBV20-1 and TRBJ2-7; 7 nucleotides line up with TRBD2. The CDR3 sequence is 13 residues long. Unmatched junction bases numbered 2, after V lost 2 bases and J lost 1 base. The V gene's germline CDR1 is DFQATT and CDR2 SNEGSKA (reference sequence). The CDR3 region is CSARPGLSYEQYF. The CDR3 region has the DNA TGCAGTGCTAGACCGGGACTATCCTACGAGCAGTACTTC.

This clonotype was seen many times. V gene TRBV7-6 combines with J gene TRBJ2-5, with D possibly TRBD2 on 6 matching bases. Germline CDR1 SGHVS, CDR2 FNYEAQ. The CDR3 extends over 12 amino acids. Trimming took off 4 bases at V and 4 bases at J, with 7 bases between the two ends. The CDR3 sequence: CASSSGGETQYF. The DNA for the CDR3 is TGTGCCAGCAGCTCCGGGGGAGAGACCCAGTACTTC.

This clonotype was counted many times. The rearrangement joins TRBV9 to TRBJ1-1, with a possible D match to TRBD1 (6 bases). Between the trimmed V and J ends, which lost 4 bases and 0 bases, there was a span of 16 bases. Germline CDR1 and CDR2: SGDLS and YYNGEE. The CDR3 is made up of 16 amino acids. As DNA, the CDR3 is TGTGCCAGCAGCCCAACATCTCGACAGGTGAACACTGAAGCTTTCTTT. It specifies CASSPTSRQVNTEAFF.

This clonotype occurred many times. The rearrangement uses TRBV29-1 and TRBJ1-4; D unclear. V shed 7 bases and J shed 0 bases, with 12 bases lying between them. From germline, CDR1 is SQVTM and CDR2 ANQGSEA. The length of the CDR3 is 14 residues. The CDR3 nucleotides read TGCAGCGCTCTCCTACAAGCAACTAATGAAAAACTGTTTTTT. Its translation: CSALLQATNEKLFF.

This clonotype showed up just a few times. The chain joins TRBV21-1 to TRBJ2-1; the table's D call of TRBD2 was not tested on the DNA. TRBV21-1 is a listed pseudogene. This CDR3 is 15 amino acids long. CDR3 sequence reads: CASSGRPLAQNEQFF. The DNA of the CDR3 is TGTGCCAGCAGCGGCCGGCCACTAGCACAGAATGAGCAGTTCTTC.

This clonotype was seen more than once but under ten times. The gene calls are TRBV6-1 and TRBJ2-3; no clear D. CDR3 length: 14 amino acids. CDR1 and CDR2 from the germline V gene are MNHNS and SASEGT. Trimming left V 3 bases short and J 4 bases short, with 11 bases between. CDR3 nucleotide sequence: TGTGCCAGCAGTGATGGCGGAGTCCCAGATACGCAGTATTTT. It specifies CASSDGGVPDTQYF.

In this sample, this clonotype turned up a few times. The chain uses TRBV6-6 and TRBJ2-4; D perhaps matches TRBD2 (5 bases). Trimming took 8 bases from V and 9 from J, leaving 14 bases between them. The CDR3 is 12 amino acids. Per the germline V gene, CDR1 is MNHNY and CDR2 is SVGAGI (reference sequence). The CDR3 is CASVGDNSIQYF. The CDR3 DNA follows: TGTGCCAGCGTGGGAGATAATAGCATTCAGTACTTC.

There are many counts of this clonotype. The chain couples TRBV28 to TRBJ2-2, with 9 positions matching TRBD1. Germline lookup yields CDR1 MDHEN and CDR2 SYDVKM. V lost 4 bases and J lost 5; bases outside the gene matches: 2. The CDR3 sequence is 14 residues long. The CDR3 nucleotides are TGTGCCAGCAGTTACGGACAGGGGACCGGGGAGCTGTTTTTT. Translating it yields CASSYGQGTGELFF.

This clonotype has ten or more counts. The rearrangement uses TRBV20-1 and TRBJ2-7; D possibly uses TRBD1 or TRBD2 (5 bases each). Trimming took 3 bases from V and 5 from J, leaving 17 bases between them. Per germline, CDR1 DFQATT and CDR2 SNEGSKA (reference sequence). The CDR3 contains 14 residues. CDR3: CSASRDARSNEQYF. The CDR3 DNA reads as TGCAGTGCTAGCCGGGACGCCCGATCCAACGAGCAGTACTTC.

J is TRBJ2-1 and V is TRBV6-6; 11 nucleotides align to TRBD2. Losses at the gene ends were 6 bases for V and 6 bases for J; bases not matched to a gene: 7. The CDR3 sequence is 15 residues long. Germline V gives CDR1 MNHNY, CDR2 SVGAGI (reference sequence). The CDR3: CASRIAGGPTNEQFF. CDR3 nucleotide sequence: TGTGCCAGCAGAATAGCGGGAGGGCCGACCAATGAGCAGTTCTTC.

In this sample, this clonotype turned up many times. V and J are TRBV7-9 and TRBJ1-5; a possible D gene is TRBD1 (5 bases). V shed 1 base and J shed 7 bases, with 14 bases lying between them. Germline values: CDR1 SEHNR, CDR2 FQNEAQ (reference sequence). CDR3 length equals 15 residues. The CDR3 reads CASSLVGGVGQPQHF. The DNA for the CDR3 is TGTGCCAGCAGCTTAGTAGGAGGGGTCGGGCAGCCCCAGCATTTT.